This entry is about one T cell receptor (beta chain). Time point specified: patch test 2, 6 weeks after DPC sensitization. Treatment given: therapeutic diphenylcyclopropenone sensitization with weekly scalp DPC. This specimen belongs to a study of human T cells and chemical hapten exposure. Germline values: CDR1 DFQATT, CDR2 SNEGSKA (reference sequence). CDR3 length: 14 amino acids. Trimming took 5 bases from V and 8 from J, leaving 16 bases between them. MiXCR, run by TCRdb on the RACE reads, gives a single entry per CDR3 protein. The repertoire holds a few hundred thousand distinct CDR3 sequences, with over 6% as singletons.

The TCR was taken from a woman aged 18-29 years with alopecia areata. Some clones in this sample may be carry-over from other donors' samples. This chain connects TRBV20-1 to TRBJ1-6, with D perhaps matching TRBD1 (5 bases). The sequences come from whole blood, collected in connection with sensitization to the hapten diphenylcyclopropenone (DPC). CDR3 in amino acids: CSALAGGVHSPLHF. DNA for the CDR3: TGCAGTGCTTTAGCTGGAGGGGTACATTCACCCCTCCACTTT.